Following are 8 T cell receptor beta chains from one sample sequenced in a study of cytomegalovirus exposure and HLA in healthy donors. The primer mix had 60 Vbeta and 13 Jbeta primers. Data came from immunoSEQ multiplex PCR; TCRdb stores just in-frame clones and leaves some out. The sample yields 150,000 to 160,000 clones, around 80% seen once. Sequencing was carried out using PBMCs. These receptors came from a man aged 25-45 years in good health and CMV-seropositive.

The chain employs TRBV7-2 and TRBJ2-5; 10 bases line up with TRBD2. CDR3 length: 17 amino acids. Losses at the gene ends were 2 bases for V and 1 base for J; bases not matched to a gene: 7. Germline loops: CDR1 SGHTA, CDR2 FQGNSA. The CDR3 DNA is TGTGCCAGCAGCTTACACCCCGGGACTAGCGTCCAAGAGACCCAGTACTTC. Protein product: CASSLHPGTSVQETQYF. The full variable domain, its missing parts supplied by reference TRBV7-2 and TRBJ2-5, is GAGVSQSPSNKVTEKGKDVELRCDPISGHTALYWYRQSLGQGLEFLIYFQGNSAPDKSGLPSDRFSAERTGGSVSTLTIQRTQQEDSAVYLCASSLHPGTSVQETQYFGPGTRLLVL.

In its sample, this clone was seen once. This chain uses TRBV10-2 with TRBJ2-7; TRBD2 is a possible D gene (5 bases). The V end lost 4 bases, the J end lost 3 bases, and 7 bases lay between the germline ends. Germline V CDR1 and CDR2: WSHSY, SAAADI. This CDR3 region has 12 residues. The CDR3 nucleotides read TGCGCCAGCAGTGCTAGCAACTACGAGCAGTACTTC. Protein sequence: CASSASNYEQYF.

This clone was counted between two and nine times. The rearrangement joins TRBV25-1 to TRBJ2-3, with a weak D call TRBD2 (6 bases). Deletions cut 4 bases from V and 6 bases from J, with 11 bases between. The CDR3 loop spans 13 amino acids. Per germline, CDR1 MGHDK and CDR2 SYGVNS. CDR3: CASSVPAGDTQYF. Written as DNA, the CDR3 is TGTGCCAGCAGTGTGCCAGCGGGTGATACGCAGTATTTT.

The CDR3 spells CASSPGLAGVRASEQYF. In DNA, the CDR3 is TGTGCCAGCAGCCCGGGACTAGCGGGAGTACGGGCTTCCGAGCAGTACTTC. The chain employs TRBV4-2 and TRBJ2-7, with 14 bases lining up with TRBD2. This CDR3 has 17 amino acids. Unmatched junction bases numbered 11, after V lost 4 bases and J lost 6 bases. Germline V lookup: CDR1 LGHNA, CDR2 YNFKEQ.

This chain connects TRBV5-3 to TRBJ2-1, with 9 bases lining up with TRBD1. TRBV5-3 falls under the ORF class, with uncertain function. V lost 4 bases to trimming and J lost 8 bases; unmatched junction nucleotides: 16. CDR3 size: 17 residues. The CDR3: CARSRWDRVLVSHEQFF. Written as DNA, the CDR3 is TGTGCCAGAAGCAGATGGGACAGGGTTCTTGTCAGCCATGAGCAGTTCTTC.

The rearrangement uses TRBV5-1 and TRBJ1-2; 8 positions agree with TRBD1. Trimming at V came to 5 bases and at J to 4 bases, leaving 7 bases not matched to a gene. The germline CDR1 and CDR2 sequences are SGHRS and YFSETQ. The CDR3 extends over 14 amino acids. CDR3 region: CASREPGTGYGYTF. The CDR3 region has the DNA TGCGCCAGCAGGGAACCCGGGACAGGCTATGGCTACACCTTC.

The chain has TRBV5-4 and TRBJ2-3; TRBD1 aligns across 7 bases. V dropped 3 bases and J dropped 1; count of bases not matched to a gene: 5. This CDR3 spans 15 amino acids. Per germline, CDR1 SGHNT and CDR2 YYREEE (reference sequence). The CDR3: CASSSRGLGTDTQYF. CDR3 coding DNA: TGTGCCAGCAGCTCCAGGGGGTTGGGCACAGATACGCAGTATTTT.

The V call is TRBV28, the J call TRBJ2-7; 12 positions match TRBD1. The CDR3 length is 14 residues. The trim removed 5 bases at V and 5 bases at J, leaving 4 bases unmatched. Germline V gene data show CDR1 as MDHEN and CDR2 as SYDVKM. CDR3 amino acids: CASSPGQGANEQYF. CDR3 DNA: TGTGCCAGCAGTCCGGGACAGGGGGCTAACGAGCAGTACTTC.